The 32 T cell receptor beta chains below were found in one sample sequenced in a study of cytomegalovirus exposure and HLA in healthy donors. Primers included in the PCR were 60 Vbeta and 13 Jbeta primers. The data were produced by immunoSEQ multiplex PCR, yet TCRdb's version contains in-frame clones alone and is incomplete. The sample contains approximately 150,000 clones, just under 80% of which appear only once. The sample consisted of PBMCs. The receptors stem from a woman aged 18-29 years in good health and CMV-seronegative.

As to this clone: Mismatch with germline at one junction end may stem from a read error. The J gene is TRBJ2-7, the V gene TRBV10-1; 7 positions match TRBD2. CDR3 length: 13 amino acids. Germline assignment: CDR1 WNHNN and CDR2 SYGVQD (reference sequence). The CDR3 here is CASSESTSASGIF. The CDR3 DNA sequence: TGCGCCAGCAGTGAGTCGACATCGGCTAGCGGAATCTTC.

This chain links TRBV25-1 with TRBJ2-3; TRBD2 agrees at 7 bases. CDR3 length equals 14 residues. V lost 6 bases, J lost 3 bases, and 6 bases stayed unmatched. In germline, CDR1 is MGHDK, CDR2 SYGVNS. In nucleotides, the CDR3 is TGTGCCAGCAGCCCGGGAGGCGGTACAGATACGCAGTATTTT. Its translation: CASSPGGGTDTQYF.

The chain carries TRBV30 and TRBJ2-3, with 7 positions matching TRBD2. The CDR3 is 14 residues long. CDR1 and CDR2 from the germline V gene are GTSNPN and SVGIG (reference sequence). V trimming: 2 bases; J trimming: 4 bases; junction bases outside the gene matches: 6. In DNA form, the CDR3 reads TGTGCCTGGAGTCTTCGGGGAGGGGCAGATACGCAGTATTTT. Translating gives CAWSLRGGADTQYF.

This clone has a single count. This CDR3 is CASSPMGAPYNEQFF. The CDR3 nucleotides are TGTGCCAGCAGCCCTATGGGAGCGCCCTACAATGAGCAGTTCTTC. This chain connects TRBV11-3 to TRBJ2-1, with D maybe TRBD2 (5 bases). Germline V gives CDR1 SGHNT, CDR2 YENEEA. Trimming shortened V by 5 bases and J by 2 bases, and 13 bases separated the two germline ends. The CDR3 spans 15 residues.

This clone has only one observation. The gene calls are TRBV5-6 and TRBJ2-5; the D gene is possibly TRBD2 (5 bases). CDR3 length equals 15 residues. The V end was cut by 4 bases, the J end by 2 bases, with 15 bases between. The germline gives CDR1 SGHDT, CDR2 YYEEEE. The CDR3 region has the DNA TGTGCCAGCAGCGAAGCGGCCCGGGGTCAAGAGACCCAGTACTTC. It codes for CASSEAARGQETQYF.

V is TRBV4-2 and J is TRBJ2-3; TRBD1 matches at 9 bases. The V gene's germline CDR1 is LGHNA and CDR2 YNFKEQ. This CDR3 contains 15 residues. V lost 0 bases, J lost 4 bases, and 2 bases stayed unmatched. The CDR3 DNA reads as TGTGCCAGCAGCCAAGATCGGACAGGGGCAGATACGCAGTATTTT. Its translation is CASSQDRTGADTQYF.

The rearrangement links TRBV2 to TRBJ1-1; D ambiguous. Germline values: CDR1 SNHLY, CDR2 FYNNEI. The V end was cut by 7 bases, the J end by 4 bases, with 13 bases between. The CDR3 consists of 13 residues. CDR3 DNA sequence: TGTGCCAGCATGTTGGTCCGGAGCACTGAAGCTTTCTTT. It yields the protein CASMLVRSTEAFF.

This chain connects TRBV28 to TRBJ2-7; 8 nucleotides agree with TRBD2. The CDR3 covers 14 residues. The trim removed 4 bases at V and 3 bases at J, leaving 5 bases unmatched. Per the germline V gene, CDR1 is MDHEN and CDR2 is SYDVKM. CDR3 loop: CASSSNSGNYEQYF. In DNA form, the CDR3 reads TGTGCCAGCAGTTCTAATAGCGGGAACTACGAGCAGTACTTC.

The chain uses TRBV12-5 and TRBJ2-7, with 7 bases aligning to TRBD2. Trimming removed 6 bases from V and 0 bases from J; junction bases left unmatched: 5. This CDR3 spans 14 amino acids. CDR1 is LGHNT, CDR2 FRNRAP, per germline. CDR3 DNA sequence: TGTGCTAGTGGGATCTCTAGCGGCTCCTACGAGCAGTACTTC. It specifies CASGISSGSYEQYF.

This clone was observed once. The J gene is TRBJ2-1, the V gene TRBV18; 9 positions agree with TRBD2. The CDR3 length is 14 residues. Germline CDR1 reads KGHSH; CDR2 reads LQKENI. The ends lost 3 bases at V and 5 bases at J; junction bases unmatched: 2. CDR3 DNA sequence: TGTGCCAGCTCACCGCGGGAGGGGAACAATGAGCAGTTCTTC. Translation gives CASSPREGNNEQFF.

The gene calls are TRBV6-1 and TRBJ1-2, with D possibly being TRBD1 (5 bases). Between the trimmed V and J ends, which lost 6 bases and 8 bases, there was a span of 22 bases. The CDR3 has 15 residues. The V gene's germline CDR1 is MNHNS and CDR2 SASEGT. The CDR3 DNA sequence: TGTGCCAGCAGAGCCCTGGCGGTTGGGGGGAACGGCTACACCTTC. Protein product: CASRALAVGGNGYTF.

The chain employs TRBV28 and TRBJ1-5; D is undetermined. V was cut by 6 bases and J by 0 bases, with 12 bases left in between. Germline V gives CDR1 MDHEN, CDR2 SYDVKM. CDR3 size: 15 residues. The CDR3 here is CASSPGSISNQPQHF. The DNA of the CDR3 is TGTGCCAGCAGCCCCGGGAGCATTAGCAATCAGCCCCAGCATTTT.

This chain's CDR3 is CASSQGSTGGRNEQFF. In nucleotides, the CDR3 is TGCGCCAGCAGCCAAGGGTCGACGGGAGGGAGGAATGAGCAGTTCTTC. This chain joins TRBV4-1 and TRBJ2-1, with 8 bases that match TRBD2. The ends lost 1 base at V and 7 bases at J; junction bases unmatched: 9. The CDR3 length is 16 residues. Germline CDR1 is MGHRA and CDR2 is YSYEKL.

V gene TRBV12-5 combines with J gene TRBJ2-3, with 10 bases fitting TRBD1. The CDR3 is made up of 19 amino acids. Trimming took 0 bases from V and 4 from J; bases not matched to a gene: 13. CDR1 is LGHNT, CDR2 FRNRAP, per germline. The CDR3 is CASGLVRYLTGGEPDTQYF. CDR3 nucleotide sequence: TGTGCTAGTGGTTTGGTACGTTATTTGACAGGGGGCGAACCAGATACGCAGTATTTT.

This chain links TRBV6-1 with TRBJ1-1; D not resolved. In germline, CDR1 is MNHNS, CDR2 SASEGT. The CDR3 extends over 14 amino acids. V dropped 4 bases and J dropped 2 bases, with 11 bases sitting between them. This CDR3 is CASSAGLINTEAFF. CDR3 in DNA: TGTGCCAGCAGTGCCGGACTGATCAACACTGAAGCTTTCTTT.

The chain combines TRBV18 with TRBJ1-2, with no clear D. This CDR3 has 13 amino acids. In germline, CDR1 is KGHSH, CDR2 LQKENI. Trimming pared 1 base from V and 8 bases from J, leaving 11 bases between. Here the CDR3 reads CASSPLGGVGYTF. CDR3 DNA sequence: TGTGCCAGCTCACCACTGGGCGGGGTCGGCTACACCTTC. The whole variable domain, remainder taken from reference TRBV18 and TRBJ1-2, is NAGVMQNPRHLVRRRGQEARLRCSPMKGHSHVYWYRQLPEEGLKFMVYLQKENIIDESGMPKERFSAEFPKEGPSILRIQQVVRGDSAAYFCASSPLGGVGYTFGSGTRLTVV.

The rearrangement links TRBV9 to TRBJ1-1; D is undetermined. Per the germline V gene, CDR1 is SGDLS and CDR2 is YYNGEE. V shed 0 bases and J shed 5 bases, with 11 bases lying between them. CDR3 size: 14 residues. The CDR3 DNA is TGTGCCAGCAGCGTAGAGGAGACGGGGACTGAAGCTTTCTTT. Amino acid sequence: CASSVEETGTEAFF.

This rearrangement joins TRBV6-1 to TRBJ2-7; D might be TRBD2 (5 bases). Germline CDR1 and CDR2: MNHNS and SASEGT. Trimming stripped 5 bases from V and 1 base from J, with 15 bases between. The CDR3 has 15 residues. The CDR3 sequence: CASSPPVRGSYEQYF. For the CDR3, the DNA is TGTGCCAGCAGTCCCCCAGTCCGGGGTTCCTACGAGCAGTACTTC.

CDR3 protein: CASSRQGSEETQYF. The CDR3 coding sequence is TGTGCCAGCAGCAGACAGGGGTCCGAAGAGACCCAGTACTTC. This sequence joins TRBV11-3 and TRBJ2-5; 8 bases are shared with TRBD1. The CDR3 runs 14 residues. V dropped 5 bases and J dropped 3; count of bases not matched to a gene: 5. The germline CDR1 and CDR2 sequences are SGHNT and YENEEA. The entire variable domain, with the rest obtained from reference TRBV11-3 and TRBJ2-5, is as follows: EAGVVQSPRYKIIEKKQPVAFWCNPISGHNTLYWYLQNLGQGPELLIRYENEEAVDDSQLPKDRFSAERLKGVDSTLKIQPAELGDSAVYLCASSRQGSEETQYFGPGTRLLVL.

This chain uses TRBV30 with TRBJ1-5, with a tentative D call TRBD1 (5 bases). V shed 0 bases and J shed 0 bases, with 9 bases lying between them. The CDR3 has 15 amino acids. Germline-derived CDR1 and CDR2 are GTSNPN and SVGIG (reference sequence). This CDR3 is CAWSVRQSSNQPQHF. In DNA form, the CDR3 reads TGTGCCTGGAGTGTACGACAGAGTAGCAATCAGCCCCAGCATTTT.

V and J are TRBV2 and TRBJ1-2, with 10 bases matching TRBD1. Losses at the gene ends were 5 bases for V and 5 bases for J; bases not matched to a gene: 5. Germline assignment: CDR1 SNHLY and CDR2 FYNNEI. There are 14 residues in the CDR3. CDR3 nucleotides: TGTGCCAGCAGTTGGGACAGGGGAACATATGGCTACACCTTC. It codes for CASSWDRGTYGYTF.

V usage is TRBV19 and J usage is TRBJ2-1; D is perhaps TRBD2 (5 bases). Germline V gene sequence: CDR1 LNHDA, CDR2 SQIVND (reference sequence). This CDR3 region has 15 residues. Trimming stripped 3 bases from V and 2 bases from J, with 11 bases between. This chain's CDR3 is CASSMVGGAYNEQFF. CDR3 coding DNA: TGTGCCAGTAGTATGGTAGGAGGCGCCTACAATGAGCAGTTCTTC.

This clone showed up just once. The V and J genes are TRBV5-4 and TRBJ1-1, with 9 bases matching TRBD1. CDR1 SGHNT and CDR2 YYREEE come from the germline V gene (reference sequence). The CDR3 covers 15 residues. V lost 3 bases, J lost 1 base, and 4 bases stayed unmatched. CDR3 sequence reads: CASSYPGQGNTEAFF. CDR3 DNA: TGTGCCAGCAGCTATCCGGGACAGGGGAACACTGAAGCTTTCTTT. The whole variable domain, remainder taken from reference TRBV5-4 and TRBJ1-1, is ETGVTQSPTHLIKTRGQQVTLRCSSQSGHNTVSWYQQALGQGPQFIFQYYREEENGRGNFPPRFSGLQFPNYSSELNVNALELDDSALYLCASSYPGQGNTEAFFGQGTRLTVV.

This clone appeared a few times. The chain uses TRBV5-1 and TRBJ2-3; D might be TRBD2 (6 bases). Between the trimmed V and J ends, which lost 0 bases and 2 bases, there was a span of 13 bases. The CDR3 runs to 16 residues. Germline CDR1 and CDR2: SGHRS and YFSETQ. The CDR3 loop reads CASSLALRGNTDTQYF. The CDR3 DNA reads as TGCGCCAGCAGCTTGGCGCTCCGGGGGAACACAGATACGCAGTATTTT.

J is TRBJ1-2 and V is TRBV14, with D perhaps matching TRBD1 (6 bases). Germline values: CDR1 SGHDN, CDR2 FVKESK. CDR3 length: 14 residues. V lost 2 bases and J 5 bases, leaving 12 bases between the germline ends. The CDR3 spells CASSQITGWYGYTF. CDR3 coding DNA: TGTGCCAGCAGCCAAATTACAGGGTGGTATGGCTACACCTTC.

The rearrangement links TRBV25-1 to TRBJ1-2; a possible D gene is TRBD1 (5 bases). V was trimmed by 2 bases and J by 4 bases, leaving 5 bases between them. Germline V gene lookup returns CDR1 MGHDK and CDR2 SYGVNS. The CDR3 length is 12 residues. In nucleotides, the CDR3 is TGTGCCAGCAGTGAAAGGGGCTATGGCTACACCTTC. Translating it yields CASSERGYGYTF.

The V gene is TRBV7-9, the J gene TRBJ2-3, with 10 bases fitting TRBD1. The germline CDR1 and CDR2 sequences are SEHNR and FQNEAQ (reference sequence). Germline trimming cut 5 bases from V and 1 base from J; bases unmatched to any gene: 6. The CDR3 runs to 16 residues. The CDR3 sequence is CASSGPGTGGTDTQYF. The CDR3 DNA sequence: TGTGCCAGCAGCGGCCCCGGGACAGGGGGCACAGATACGCAGTATTTT.

V is TRBV19 and J is TRBJ1-2, with 8 positions matching TRBD1. CDR3 length: 15 residues. After removal of 7 bases from V and 4 bases from J, the junction contained 11 bases not matched to a gene. Germline lookup yields CDR1 LNHDA and CDR2 SQIVND (reference sequence). CDR3: CASTGGSSVSYGYTF. The DNA for the CDR3 is TGTGCCAGTACAGGGGGCTCGTCAGTATCCTATGGCTACACCTTC.

This clone was detected only once. The chain recombines TRBV25-1 with TRBJ1-2; 10 bases fit TRBD1. The CDR3 totals 16 residues. The junction had 9 bases not matched to a gene; V was cut back by 6 bases and J by 2 bases. In germline, CDR1 is MGHDK, CDR2 SYGVNS. The CDR3 region has the DNA TGTGCCAGCAGGGAGACAGGGGGCGCGAGGAACTATGGCTACACCTTC. It is translated as CASRETGGARNYGYTF.

The chain combines TRBV19 with TRBJ2-1, with 9 positions matching TRBD2. CDR3 length: 16 residues. CDR1 and CDR2 from the germline V gene are LNHDA and SQIVND (reference sequence). V was pared by 5 bases and J by 7 bases, with 12 bases of the junction left unmatched. The CDR3 here is CASSSPAGGRGNEQFF. For the CDR3, the DNA is TGTGCCAGTAGTTCACCTGCTGGCGGGAGGGGGAATGAGCAGTTCTTC.

This clone was counted once. The V and J genes are TRBV19 and TRBJ1-5; no definite D call. The length of the CDR3 is 15 residues. V was clipped by 4 bases and J by 0 bases, with 10 bases between them. Germline V gene data show CDR1 as LNHDA and CDR2 as SQIVND (reference sequence). The CDR3 region has the DNA TGTGCCAGTAGTAGGGAGAATCATAGCAATCAGCCCCAGCATTTT. This translates into CASSRENHSNQPQHF.

The chain uses TRBV7-6 and TRBJ2-2, with D unresolved. Germline V gene data show CDR1 as SGHVS and CDR2 as FNYEAQ. Trimming removed 2 bases at V and 2 bases at J, with 6 bases between. CDR3 size: 14 residues. The CDR3 spells CASSLLANTGELFF. CDR3 DNA sequence: TGTGCCAGCAGCTTACTGGCAAACACCGGGGAGCTGTTTTTT.